The rows below give T cell receptor beta chains drawn from one sample of a study of T cells after yellow fever vaccination. TCRdb used MiXCR to reprocess the 5' RACE reads, holding one entry per CDR3 protein. The sample lists about 360,000 distinct CDR3 sequences, roughly 6.2% seen once, with about 15% in the top ten. The sample here was PBMCs, taken 5 days after the yellow fever booster vaccination. The source of these receptors is a man aged 30-40 years who received the YFV17D yellow fever vaccine. Both conserved end residues are part of each CDR3. The order of the fields is V gene, D gene, clone size, J gene, CDR3 DNA, CDR3 protein. The D gene is left open where the match is weak. The size of a clone is reported for some rows only, either as once, few or many, or as a class for expanded clones.

TRBV5-5	-	few	TRBJ2-7	TGTGCCAGCAGCTTGTTTGAGGGACGGACGTACGAGCAGTACTTC	CASSLFEGRTYEQYF
TRBV7-8	-	-	TRBJ2-3	TGTGCCAGCAGCCCTGGGCGCCACACAGATACGCAGTATTTT	CASSPGRHTDTQYF
TRBV27	-	few	TRBJ2-3	TGTGCCAGCGGGGGGATGGCGGAGGGGTCCACAGATACGCAGTATTTT	CASGGMAEGSTDTQYF
TRBV20-1	TRBD2	few	TRBJ2-1	TGCAGTGCTGCCGTAGAGAGCGGGAGCTTTGATGAGCAGTTCTTC	CSAAVESGSFDEQFF
TRBV7-6	-	few	TRBJ1-4	TGTGCCAGCAGCTTAACGGCCCGGGCACCCAGGGCAACTAATGAAAAACTGTTTTTT	CASSLTARAPRATNEKLFF
TRBV5-4	TRBD2	few	TRBJ2-7	TGTGCCAGCAGCTCCGGGGAGGGGAGGGGTATTTACGAGCAGTACTTC	CASSSGEGRGIYEQYF
TRBV27	TRBD2	-	TRBJ2-1	TGTGCCAGCAGTCCGGTTGGGCGCTACTTAGCGGGAGACAATGAGCAGTTCTTC	CASSPVGRYLAGDNEQFF
TRBV10-1	-	-	TRBJ2-3	TGCGCCAGCAGTGAAGTTCGAACTAGCACAGATACGCAGTATTTT	CASSEVRTSTDTQYF
TRBV19	TRBD2	-	TRBJ2-1	TGTGCCAGTAGTATACGATTGCTAGCGGGAGGGAATGAGCAGTTCTTC	CASSIRLLAGGNEQFF
TRBV7-9	-	-	TRBJ2-7	TGTGCCAGCAGCTTGGCCGGGGATAGGTACGAGCAGTACTTC	CASSLAGDRYEQYF
TRBV5-1	-	-	TRBJ2-3	TGCGCCAGCAGCTTGGCCGTTAGTGCCCCGGGGGACGTCACAGATACGCAGTATTTT	CASSLAVSAPGDVTDTQYF
TRBV7-2	TRBD1	many	TRBJ2-7	TGTGCCAGCAGGCGAACTCAGACAGGGGCCTACGAGCAGTACTTC	CASRRTQTGAYEQYF
TRBV18	-	few	TRBJ1-4	TGTGCCAGCTCACCCCGGCAGGACCTTGAAAAACTGTTTTTT	CASSPRQDLEKLFF
TRBV29-1	-	few	TRBJ2-7	TGCAGCGTTAGGGGGAGTACTAACTCCTACGAGCAGTACTTC	CSVRGSTNSYEQYF
TRBV10-3	-	-	TRBJ2-5	TGTGCCATCAGTGGAGGAACAGGGCCACAAGAGACCCAGTACTTC	CAISGGTGPQETQYF
TRBV5-1	-	-	TRBJ2-1	TGCGCCAGCAGCTTGGCCTCTAGCGTCGGAGAGCAGTTCTTC	CASSLASSVGEQFF
TRBV5-1	-	few	TRBJ2-2	TGCGCCAGCAGAATTGGAGACGGGGAGCTGTTTTTT	CASRIGDGELFF
TRBV30	TRBD1	-	TRBJ1-1	TGTGCCGGGGGACAGGGGATGAACACTGAAGCTTTCTTT	CAGGQGMNTEAFF
TRBV10-1	-	many	TRBJ2-3	TGCGCCAGCAGTGAAGGAGGACCAGGGGATACGCAGTATTTT	CASSEGGPGDTQYF
TRBV20-1	TRBD2	few	TRBJ2-1	TGCAGTGCTAGAGAGCCCGGGACTAGCGGGAGCCGCTCCTACAATGAGCAGTTCTTC	CSAREPGTSGSRSYNEQFF
TRBV15	-	many	TRBJ2-2	TGTGCCACCAGCAGAGAAACCGGGGAGCTGTTTTTT	CATSRETGELFF
TRBV5-1	TRBD2	-	TRBJ2-3	TGCGCCAGCAGACGGGAGGGCCAGGCGGATACGCAGTATTTT	CASRREGQADTQYF
TRBV12-3/TRBV12-4	-	many	TRBJ2-2	TGTGCCAGCAGTCGCAGCCCTAGGGAGCTGTTTTTT	CASSRSPRELFF
TRBV29-1	TRBD2	many	TRBJ2-5	TGCAGCTCCGAGGGAGGCGGGAGGGGAGAGACCCAGTACTTC	CSSEGGGRGETQYF
TRBV19	TRBD1	many	TRBJ2-7	TGTGCCAGTAGTATAGGTGGGACAGCCATCTACGAGCAGTACTTC	CASSIGGTAIYEQYF
TRBV27	-	few	TRBJ1-5	TGTGCCAGCAGTTTTGGCACAGGGTCCAATCAGCCCCAGCATTTT	CASSFGTGSNQPQHF
TRBV12-3/TRBV12-4	-	-	TRBJ2-1	TGTGCCAGCAGTTTAGACCCACCGGGACCGACCTACAATGAGCAGTTCTTC	CASSLDPPGPTYNEQFF
TRBV20-1	-	many	TRBJ2-1	TGCAGTGCTAGGACCGCGCGACAGTTCTTC	CSARTARQFF